A selection of T cell receptor beta chains follows, all from one sample in a study of blood T cell repertoires in COVID-19. The data were produced by immunoSEQ multiplex PCR, yet TCRdb's version contains in-frame clones alone and is incomplete. The sample contains approximately 300,000 clones, about 80% of which appear only once. The material sequenced was peripheral blood. These receptors all come from a person aged 65-85 years with COVID-19, enrolled during active disease. CDR3s include the opening cysteine and the closing phenylalanine or tryptophan. A D gene is named only where the DNA matches it firmly. Size tells how often a clone was seen (once, few, many) or the class of an expanded clone, and some rows leave it out.

clone_size j_call v_call d_call cdr3_length cdr3_aa cdr3_nt
- TRBJ1-3 TRBV19 TRBD1 14 CASDRQGTGNTIYF TGTGCCAGCGACCGACAGGGTACTGGAAACACCATATATTTT
- TRBJ1-2 TRBV19 - 14 CASSISYRAAGYTF TGTGCCAGTAGTATATCGTACAGGGCGGCTGGCTACACCTTC
- TRBJ1-1 TRBV27 - 16 CASSPTPTVMNTEAFF TGTGCCAGCAGTCCAACCCCGACAGTTATGAACACTGAAGCTTTCTTT
- TRBJ2-1 TRBV2 - 12 CASSEAANEQFF TGTGCCAGCAGTGAAGCAGCGAATGAGCAGTTCTTC
- TRBJ2-1 TRBV19 - 14 CASSNYGQYNEQFF TGTGCCAGTAGTAACTACGGACAGTACAATGAGCAGTTCTTC
- TRBJ1-5 TRBV11-2 - 17 CASSLGGGFGYNQPQHF TGTGCCAGCAGCTTAGGGGGAGGGTTTGGTTACAATCAGCCCCAGCATTTT
- TRBJ2-7 TRBV6-2/TRBV6-3 - 12 CASSDGLPEEDF TGTGCCAGCAGTGACGGGCTTCCAGAGGAGGACTTC
- TRBJ2-7 TRBV9 TRBD2 17 CASSVESETSGTYEQYF TGTGCCAGCAGCGTAGAGAGCGAGACTAGCGGAACCTACGAGCAGTACTTC
- TRBJ2-1 TRBV27 - 15 CASRPGTNSYNEQFF TGTGCCAGCAGACCCGGGACAAATTCCTACAATGAGCAGTTCTTC
- TRBJ2-5 TRBV5-1 - 14 CASSLGRTQETQYF TGCGCCAGCAGCCTGGGACGGACTCAAGAGACCCAGTACTTC
- TRBJ1-4 TRBV6-5 - 14 CASRIRRTNEKLFF TGTGCCAGCAGAATACGTCGGACTAATGAAAAACTGTTTTTT
- TRBJ1-2 TRBV10-3 - 13 CAISGRQEYGYTF TGTGCCATCAGTGGTCGACAGGAGTATGGCTACACCTTC
- TRBJ2-1 TRBV7-8 - 16 CASSPAGGGRQNEQFF TGTGCCAGCAGCCCAGCAGGGGGCGGGAGGCAGAATGAGCAGTTCTTC
few TRBJ1-2 TRBV3-1/TRBV3-2 - 16 CASSHARGTDLYGYTF TGTGCCAGCAGCCACGCTAGGGGGACGGATCTCTATGGCTACACCTTC
- TRBJ2-5 TRBV7-9 TRBD2 17 CASSSGTSGIRQETQYF TGTGCCAGCAGCTCCGGGACTAGCGGAATTCGTCAAGAGACCCAGTACTTC
- TRBJ2-1 TRBV24-1 TRBD2 15 CATSDSAGGFNEQFF TGTGCCACCAGTGATTCAGCGGGGGGTTTTAATGAGCAGTTCTTC
- TRBJ1-6 TRBV6-5 - 15 CASSFGGSYNSPLHF TGTGCCAGCAGTTTCGGGGGTTCCTATAATTCACCCCTCCACTTT
- TRBJ1-3 TRBV5-6 - 14 CASSLYRVGNTIYF TGTGCCAGCAGCTTGTACAGGGTCGGAAACACCATATATTTT
- TRBJ2-7 TRBV6-5 - 13 CASHRDISYEQYF TGTGCCAGCCACCGGGACATTTCCTACGAGCAGTACTTC
- TRBJ2-1 TRBV3-1/TRBV3-2 - 14 CASSHRTVGNEQFF TGTGCCAGCAGCCATCGGACTGTAGGGAATGAGCAGTTCTTC
- TRBJ1-1 TRBV6-5 TRBD1 16 CASSYLTGTGNTEASF TGTGCCAGCAGTTACCTTACCGGGACAGGGAACACTGAAGCTTCCTTT
- TRBJ1-4 TRBV10-3 - 15 CAISEAGPIGEKLFF TGTGCCATCAGTGAGGCAGGGCCCATAGGTGAAAAACTGTTTTTT
- TRBJ2-3 TRBV5-1 - 14 CASSLGFGTDTQYF TGCGCCAGCAGCTTGGGTTTCGGGACAGATACGCAGTATTTT
once TRBJ2-2 TRBV6-2/TRBV6-3 TRBD2 16 CASSRLAGKGPGELFF TGTGCCAGCAGTCGATTAGCGGGAAAAGGTCCCGGGGAGCTGTTTTTT
once TRBJ2-1 TRBV13 TRBD2 17 CASSQGKGREAYNEQFF TGTGCCAGCAGCCAAGGCAAGGGGCGGGAGGCTTACAATGAGCAGTTCTTC